One and the same sample provided the 25 T cell receptor beta chains below, sequenced in a study of blood T cells in healthy people across ages. The authors ran a second PCR of about 6 to 11 cycles using a sample-barcoded 5' primer and a J-beta primer mix. MiXCR, run by TCRdb on the 5' RACE reads, gives a single entry per CDR3 protein. The repertoire consists of about a million distinct CDR3 sequences, with approximately 38% occurring once and the leading ten covering under 15%. Sample: blood. These receptors originate from a man between 18 and 35 years old in good health.

As to this clonotype: Sequence at one end of the junction differs from germline and may be a read error. The V and J genes are TRBV27 and TRBJ2-7, with unresolved D. Per germline, CDR1 MNHEY and CDR2 SMNVEV (reference sequence). The CDR3 is 14 residues long. The chain's CDR3 is CASSLGRVAYELYF. DNA of the CDR3: TGTGCCAGCAGTCTTGGACGGGTGGCTTACGAGCTGTACTTC.

The rearrangement links TRBV20-1 to TRBJ1-4; D remains unclear. V lost 3 bases, J lost 7 bases, and 15 bases lay in between. This CDR3 spans 14 amino acids. Germline CDR1 DFQATT, CDR2 SNEGSKA (reference sequence). CDR3 coding DNA: TGCAGTGCTAGGAACCGGGGTTTTGGTGAAAAACTGTTTTTT. Translating it yields CSARNRGFGEKLFF.

The CDR3, as DNA: TGCGCCAGCAGCCGTCCCGACAGTGCAACTAATGAAAAACTGTTTTTT. This gives the protein CASSRPDSATNEKLFF. The gene calls are TRBV4-1 and TRBJ1-4, with D perhaps matching TRBD1 (5 bases). With 4 bases removed from V and 0 bases from J, the gap between germline ends came to 12 bases. Germline V gives CDR1 MGHRA, CDR2 YSYEKL. This CDR3 has 16 residues.

The chain employs TRBV5-6 and TRBJ2-1; D is unclear. V was shortened by 0 bases and J by 4 bases, with 11 bases between the two germline ends. The CDR3 is made up of 15 amino acids. The germline V gene has CDR1 SGHDT and CDR2 YYEEEE. The DNA of the CDR3 is TGTGCCAGCAGCTTGGCTAGATCCCAATACAATGAGCAGTTCTTC. As protein: CASSLARSQYNEQFF.

This clonotype was seen ten or more times. The V and J genes are TRBV4-3 and TRBJ2-3; no clear D. From germline, CDR1 is LGHNA and CDR2 YSLEER. Trimming took 3 bases from V and 4 from J, leaving 17 bases between them. The CDR3 spans 16 residues. CDR3 residues: CASSQQQLLVADTQYF. For the CDR3, the DNA is TGCGCCAGCAGCCAGCAACAACTCTTAGTCGCAGATACGCAGTATTTT.

This rearrangement joins TRBV12-3 or TRBV12-4 to TRBJ2-2; D remains unclear. Trimming stripped 7 bases from V and 1 base from J, with 13 bases between. The CDR3 has 15 residues. The CDR3, as DNA: TGTGCCAGCACAATCCAGTCGGGGAACACCGGGGAGCTGTTTTTT. It is translated as CASTIQSGNTGELFF.

A few counts support this clonotype. A junction boundary mismatches the germline segment, possibly from a read error. The chain couples TRBV15 to TRBJ1-6; D uncertain. In germline, CDR1 is LNHNV, CDR2 YYDKDF (reference sequence). The CDR3 sequence is 14 residues long. The CDR3 DNA follows: TGTGCCATTAGCGGAAGCTCCTATAATTCACCCCCCCACTTT. It translates to CAISGSSYNSPPHF.

CDR3 sequence: CASSLGRGTLVPQHF. The DNA of the CDR3 is TGTGCCAGCAGCCTGGGGAGAGGAACTTTGGTTCCCCAGCATTTT. The chain links TRBV7-2 to TRBJ1-5; D unclear. The V and J ends lost 5 bases and 10 bases respectively, with 21 bases between them. The CDR3 totals 15 residues. Germline V CDR1 and CDR2: SGHTA, FQGNSA.

There are a few counts of this clonotype. The rearrangement links TRBV12-3 or TRBV12-4 to TRBJ1-1; possible D gene TRBD1, 5 bases. This CDR3 contains 12 residues. Trimming left V 4 bases short and J 7 bases short, with 10 bases between. CDR3 sequence reads: CASSYTGREAFF. CDR3 coding DNA: TGTGCCAGCAGTTACACAGGTCGTGAAGCTTTCTTT.

The chain uses TRBV4-2 and TRBJ2-3; 9 nucleotides align to TRBD2. The V segment lost 4 bases and the J segment 4 bases; nucleotides outside the gene matches: 9. The germline CDR1 and CDR2 sequences are LGHNA and YNFKEQ. The CDR3 runs 16 residues. The CDR3 nucleotides read TGTGCCAGCAGCCCGACCGCGGGGGGGCCAGCAGATACGCAGTATTTT. Translation: CASSPTAGGPADTQYF.

This clonotype was counted a few times. This chain links TRBV10-3 with TRBJ2-1; TRBD1 matches 7 bases. The J call may be in error: the DNA end matches TRBJ2-7 better. CDR1 is ENHRY, CDR2 SYGVKD, per germline. CDR3 length: 16 residues. The CDR3: CAISESGTDFYNEQYF. CDR3 bases: TGTGCCATCAGTGAGTCCGGGACAGACTTCTACAATGAGCAGTACTTC.

This clonotype has more than one count but fewer than ten. The V and J genes are TRBV5-1 and TRBJ1-1; possibly TRBD1 for D (5 bases). The CDR3 consists of 16 residues. The germline V gene encodes CDR1 SGHRS and CDR2 YFSETQ. With 0 bases removed from V and 0 bases from J, the gap between germline ends came to 12 bases. The CDR3 spells CASSLAGGLMNTEAFF. The CDR3 coding sequence is TGCGCCAGCAGCTTGGCGGGGGGACTGATGAACACTGAAGCTTTCTTT.

This clonotype has just a few counts. The chain combines TRBV20-1 with TRBJ2-3; 9 bases line up with TRBD2. The CDR3 covers 17 residues. CDR1 DFQATT and CDR2 SNEGSKA come from the germline V gene (reference sequence). Trimming removed 1 base from V and 0 bases from J; junction bases left unmatched: 8. For the CDR3, the DNA is TGCAGTGCTAGAGTCCTAGCGGGGTTTACTAGCACAGATACGCAGTATTTT. This gives the protein CSARVLAGFTSTDTQYF.

This chain links TRBV29-1 with TRBJ1-1, with no clear D. V lost 4 bases, J lost 7 bases, and 7 bases lay in between. This CDR3 has 10 amino acids. CDR1 is SQVTM and CDR2 is ANQGSEA in the germline V gene. DNA of the CDR3: TGCAGCGTTGGGCAGGATGAAGCTTTCTTT. The encoded protein is CSVGQDEAFF.

This clonotype showed up many times. The rearrangement links TRBV29-1 to TRBJ1-1; D gene unclear. V was pared by 6 bases and J by 1 base, with 9 bases between. The CDR3 sequence is 12 residues long. Germline loops: CDR1 SQVTM, CDR2 ANQGSEA. The CDR3: CSVGSANTEAFF. DNA of the CDR3: TGCAGCGTCGGTAGCGCGAACACTGAAGCTTTCTTT.

This chain connects TRBV12-3 or TRBV12-4 to TRBJ1-5; the D is unclear. Trimming removed 2 bases from V and 7 bases from J, with 12 bases in between. This CDR3 contains 14 residues. CDR3 sequence: CASSLRQSRQPQHF. As DNA, the CDR3 is TGTGCCAGCAGTTTAAGGCAGTCCCGCCAGCCCCAGCATTTT.

This clonotype was counted a few times. The J gene is TRBJ1-2, the V gene TRBV20-1; no reliable D call. V dropped 6 bases and J dropped 4 bases, with 3 bases sitting between them. The CDR3 has 9 residues. In germline, CDR1 is DFQATT, CDR2 SNEGSKA (reference sequence). CDR3 DNA sequence: TGCAGTGCAACCTATGGCTACACCTTC. It yields the protein CSATYGYTF.

This clonotype came up many times. The V and J genes are TRBV20-1 and TRBJ2-1; 10 nucleotides match TRBD1. The CDR3 extends over 13 amino acids. The V gene's germline CDR1 is DFQATT and CDR2 SNEGSKA (reference sequence). With V trimmed by 6 bases and J by 4 bases, 3 bases remained unmatched. The CDR3 spells CSARTGGYNEQFF. The CDR3 DNA follows: TGCAGTGCCAGGACAGGGGGATACAATGAGCAGTTCTTC.

V usage is TRBV20-1 and J usage is TRBJ2-7, with TRBD1 identical over 9 bases. V lost 4 bases and J lost 5; bases outside the gene matches: 6. This CDR3 has 13 amino acids. Per germline, CDR1 DFQATT and CDR2 SNEGSKA (reference sequence). The CDR3 loop reads CSAKRTGVHEQYF. The CDR3 bases are TGCAGTGCTAAACGGACAGGGGTCCACGAGCAGTACTTC.

This clonotype was seen ten or more times. The chain links TRBV7-6 to TRBJ1-6; D is unclear. V lost 8 bases and J 8 bases, leaving 13 bases between the germline ends. The length of the CDR3 is 13 residues. Germline CDR1 and CDR2: SGHVS and FNYEAQ. In DNA, the CDR3 is TGTGCCAGCGGACGCGGGATGGATTCACCCCTCCACTTT. It translates to CASGRGMDSPLHF. The whole variable domain, remainder taken from reference TRBV7-6 and TRBJ1-6, is GAGVSQSPRYKVTKRGQDVALRCDPISGHVSLYWYRQALGQGPEFLTYFNYEAQQDKSGLPNDRFSAERPEGSISTLTIQRTEQRDSAMYRCASGRGMDSPLHFGNGTRLTVT.

CDR3 DNA sequence: TGTGCCAGCAGTGAAGATCCCGGGCCTAGCACAGATACGCAGTATTTT. This translates into CASSEDPGPSTDTQYF. The gene calls are TRBV6-1 and TRBJ2-3; D is undetermined. V was cut by 1 base and J by 0 bases, with 11 bases left in between. Germline values: CDR1 MNHNS, CDR2 SASEGT. CDR3 length equals 16 residues.

V gene TRBV6-5 combines with J gene TRBJ1-1; 8 nucleotides match TRBD1. This CDR3 has 13 residues. After removal of 6 bases from V and 4 bases from J, the junction contained 4 bases not matched to a gene. Germline assignment: CDR1 MNHEY and CDR2 SVGAGI. The CDR3 DNA is TGTGCCAGCAGGCAGGGGGCGATCACTGAAGCTTTCTTT. Its protein is CASRQGAITEAFF.

This clonotype has a single count. Possible read error: a much larger clone is one base away. The rearrangement uses TRBV5-6 and TRBJ2-5, with D unclear. Germline V gene sequence: CDR1 SGHDT, CDR2 YYEEEE. V was shortened by 4 bases and J by 11 bases, with 12 bases between the two germline ends. The CDR3 has 11 residues. CDR3 nucleotide sequence: TGTGCCAGCAGCAACGACAATGAGCAGTACTTC. This translates into CASSNDNEQYF.

The CDR3 is CASERQGTDTQYF. The CDR3 bases are TGTGCCAGCGAACGACAGGGAACAGATACGCAGTATTTT. The gene calls are TRBV3-1 and TRBJ2-3; 7 nucleotides match TRBD1. From germline, CDR1 is LGHDT and CDR2 YNNKEL (reference sequence). The CDR3 runs to 13 residues. Unmatched junction bases numbered 5, after V lost 8 bases and J lost 3 bases.

This clonotype has only a few counts. The genes are TRBV4-1 and TRBJ1-2, with D uncertain. Trimming stripped 3 bases from V and 3 bases from J, with 17 bases between. This CDR3 is 16 amino acids long. The germline gives CDR1 MGHRA, CDR2 YSYEKL. As DNA, the CDR3 is TGCGCCAGCAGCCATGGGGAGATCCGTGGGGACTATGGCTACACCTTC. This sequence encodes CASSHGEIRGDYGYTF.